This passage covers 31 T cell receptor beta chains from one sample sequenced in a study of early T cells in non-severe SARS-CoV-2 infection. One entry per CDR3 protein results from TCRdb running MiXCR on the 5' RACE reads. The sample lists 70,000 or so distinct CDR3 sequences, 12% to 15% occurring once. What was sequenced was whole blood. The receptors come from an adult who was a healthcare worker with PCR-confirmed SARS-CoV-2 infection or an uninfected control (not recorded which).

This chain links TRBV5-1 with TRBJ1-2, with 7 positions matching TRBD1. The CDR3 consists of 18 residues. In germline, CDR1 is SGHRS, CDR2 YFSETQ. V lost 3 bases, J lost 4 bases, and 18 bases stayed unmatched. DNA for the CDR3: TGCGCCAGCAGCTCGCAGACTTTACCGGGACAGAGACTCTATGGCTACACCTTC. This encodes CASSSQTLPGQRLYGYTF.

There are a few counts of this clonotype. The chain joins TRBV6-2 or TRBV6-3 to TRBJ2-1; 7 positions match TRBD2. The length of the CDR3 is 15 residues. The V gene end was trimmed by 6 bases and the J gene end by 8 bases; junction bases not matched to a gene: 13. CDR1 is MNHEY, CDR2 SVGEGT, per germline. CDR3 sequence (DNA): TGTGCCAGCAGGCTCCGGACTAGACTTAGGGATGAGCAGTTCTTC. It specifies CASRLRTRLRDEQFF.

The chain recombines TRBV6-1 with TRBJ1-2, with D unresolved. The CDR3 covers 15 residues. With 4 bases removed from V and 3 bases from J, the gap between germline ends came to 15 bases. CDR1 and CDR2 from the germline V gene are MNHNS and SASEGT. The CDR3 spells CASSGIAGHYYGYTF. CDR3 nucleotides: TGTGCCAGCAGTGGTATCGCAGGCCACTACTATGGCTACACCTTC.

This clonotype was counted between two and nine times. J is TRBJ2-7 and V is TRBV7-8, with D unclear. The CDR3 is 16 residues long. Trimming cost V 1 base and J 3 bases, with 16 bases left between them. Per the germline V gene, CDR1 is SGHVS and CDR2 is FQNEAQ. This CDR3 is CASSLEGQARFYEQYF. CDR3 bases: TGTGCCAGCAGCTTAGAGGGCCAGGCCCGTTTCTACGAGCAGTACTTC.

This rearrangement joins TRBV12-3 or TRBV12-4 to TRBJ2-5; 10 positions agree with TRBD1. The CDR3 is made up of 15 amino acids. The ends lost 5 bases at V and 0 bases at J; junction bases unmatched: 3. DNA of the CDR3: TGTGCCAGCAGTAGGGACAGGGGTTACCAAGAGACCCAGTACTTC. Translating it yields CASSRDRGYQETQYF.

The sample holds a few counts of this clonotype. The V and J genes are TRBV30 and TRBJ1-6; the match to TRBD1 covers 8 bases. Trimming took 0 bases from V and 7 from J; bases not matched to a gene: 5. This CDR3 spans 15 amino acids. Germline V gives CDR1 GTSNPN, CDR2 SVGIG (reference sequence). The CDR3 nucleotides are TGTGCCTGGAGTGTCGGACAGGGTGAAAATTCACCCCTCCACTTT. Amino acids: CAWSVGQGENSPLHF.

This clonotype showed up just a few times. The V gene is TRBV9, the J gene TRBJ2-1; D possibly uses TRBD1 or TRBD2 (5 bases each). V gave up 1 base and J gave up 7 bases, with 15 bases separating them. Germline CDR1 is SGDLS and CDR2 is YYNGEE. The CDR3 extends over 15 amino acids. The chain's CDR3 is CASSVRPRDDNEQFF. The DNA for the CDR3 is TGTGCCAGCAGCGTAAGGCCCAGGGACGATAATGAGCAGTTCTTC.

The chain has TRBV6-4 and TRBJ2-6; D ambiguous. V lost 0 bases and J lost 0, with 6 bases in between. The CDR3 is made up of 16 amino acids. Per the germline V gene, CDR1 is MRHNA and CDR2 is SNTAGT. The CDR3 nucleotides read TGTGCCAGCAGTGACTCGGTGAACTCTGGGGCCAACGTCCTGACTTTC. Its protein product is CASSDSVNSGANVLTF.

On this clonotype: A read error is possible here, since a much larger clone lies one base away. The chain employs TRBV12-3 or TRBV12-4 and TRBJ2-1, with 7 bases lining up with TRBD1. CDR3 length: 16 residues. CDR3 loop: CACSLARRGTVDEQFF. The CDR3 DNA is TGTGCCTGCAGTTTAGCTCGCAGGGGGACGGTCGATGAGCAGTTCTTC.

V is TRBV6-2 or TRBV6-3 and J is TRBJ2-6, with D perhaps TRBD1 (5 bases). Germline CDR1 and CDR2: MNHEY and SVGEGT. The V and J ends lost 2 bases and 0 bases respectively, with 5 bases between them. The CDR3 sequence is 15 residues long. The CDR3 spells CASSYRGSGANVLTF. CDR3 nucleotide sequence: TGTGCCAGCAGTTACAGGGGCTCTGGGGCCAACGTCCTGACTTTC.

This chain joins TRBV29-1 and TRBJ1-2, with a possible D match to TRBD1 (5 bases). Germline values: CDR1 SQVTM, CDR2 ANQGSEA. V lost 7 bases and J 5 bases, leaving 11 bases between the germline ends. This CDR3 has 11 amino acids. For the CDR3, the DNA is TGCAGCGGAAAAACAGGATATGGCTACACCTTC. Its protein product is CSGKTGYGYTF.

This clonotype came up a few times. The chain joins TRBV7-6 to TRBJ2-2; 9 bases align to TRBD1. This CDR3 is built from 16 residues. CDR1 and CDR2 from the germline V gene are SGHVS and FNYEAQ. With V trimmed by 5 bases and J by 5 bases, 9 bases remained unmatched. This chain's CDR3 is CASSGGTGLWTGELFF. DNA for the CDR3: TGTGCCAGCAGCGGGGGGACAGGGCTCTGGACCGGGGAGCTGTTTTTT.

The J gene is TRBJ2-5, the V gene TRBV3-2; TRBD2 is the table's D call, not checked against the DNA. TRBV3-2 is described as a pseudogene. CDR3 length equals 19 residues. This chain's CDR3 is CASSPYRDSQSHVGETQYF. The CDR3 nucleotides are TGTGCCAGCAGCCCATACCGGGACTCCCAGTCGCACGTGGGCGAGACCCAGTACTTC.

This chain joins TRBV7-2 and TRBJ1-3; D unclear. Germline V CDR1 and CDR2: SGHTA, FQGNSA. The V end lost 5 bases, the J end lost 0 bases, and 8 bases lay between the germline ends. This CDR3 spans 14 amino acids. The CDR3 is CASSNYPSGNTIYF. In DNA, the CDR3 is TGTGCCAGCAGCAATTATCCCTCTGGAAACACCATATATTTT.

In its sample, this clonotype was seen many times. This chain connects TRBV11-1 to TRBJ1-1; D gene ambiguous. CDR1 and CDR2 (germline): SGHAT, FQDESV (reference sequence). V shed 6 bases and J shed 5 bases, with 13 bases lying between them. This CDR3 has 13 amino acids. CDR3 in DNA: TGTGCCAGCAGGCTAGGTGGGCAGACTGAAGCTTTCTTT. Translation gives CASRLGGQTEAFF.

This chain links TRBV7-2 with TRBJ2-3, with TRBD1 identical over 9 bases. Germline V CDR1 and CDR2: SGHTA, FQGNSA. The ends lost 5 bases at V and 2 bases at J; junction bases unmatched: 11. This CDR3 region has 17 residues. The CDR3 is CASSQGPRDRVTDTQYF. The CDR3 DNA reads TGTGCCAGCAGCCAGGGTCCTCGGGACAGGGTCACAGATACGCAGTATTTT.

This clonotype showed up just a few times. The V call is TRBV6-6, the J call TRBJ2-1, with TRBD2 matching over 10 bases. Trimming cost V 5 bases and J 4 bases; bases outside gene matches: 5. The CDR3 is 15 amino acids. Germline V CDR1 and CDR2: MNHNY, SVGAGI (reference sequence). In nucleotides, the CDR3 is TGTGCCAGCAGTAAGGGACTAGCGCTTTACAATGAGCAGTTCTTC. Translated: CASSKGLALYNEQFF.

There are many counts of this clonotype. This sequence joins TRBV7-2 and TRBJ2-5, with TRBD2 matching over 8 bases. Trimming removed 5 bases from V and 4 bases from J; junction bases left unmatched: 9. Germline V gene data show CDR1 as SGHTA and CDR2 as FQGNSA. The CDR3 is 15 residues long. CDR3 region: CASSVVGGGRETQYF. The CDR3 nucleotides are TGTGCCAGCAGCGTAGTGGGCGGGGGGCGAGAGACCCAGTACTTC. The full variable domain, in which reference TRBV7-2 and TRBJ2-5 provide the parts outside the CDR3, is GAGVSQSPSNKVTEKGKDVELRCDPISGHTALYWYRQSLGQGLEFLIYFQGNSAPDKSGLPSDRFSAERTGGSVSTLTIQRTQQEDSAVYLCASSVVGGGRETQYFGPGTRLLVL.

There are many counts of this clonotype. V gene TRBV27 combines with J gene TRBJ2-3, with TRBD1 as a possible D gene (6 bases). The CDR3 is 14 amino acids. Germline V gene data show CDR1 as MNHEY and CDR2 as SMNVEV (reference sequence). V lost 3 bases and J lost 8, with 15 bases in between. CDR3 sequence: CASSFEWDIGTQYF. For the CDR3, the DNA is TGTGCCAGCAGTTTCGAGTGGGACATCGGTACGCAGTATTTT.

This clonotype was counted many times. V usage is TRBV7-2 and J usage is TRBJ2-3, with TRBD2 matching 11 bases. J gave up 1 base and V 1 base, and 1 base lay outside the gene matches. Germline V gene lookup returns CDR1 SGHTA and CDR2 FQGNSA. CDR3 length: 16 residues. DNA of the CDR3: TGTGCCAGCAGCTTAGGTAGCGGGGGGGGCACAGATACGCAGTATTTT. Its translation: CASSLGSGGGTDTQYF.

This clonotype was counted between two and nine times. The CDR3 region is CASSLRIRSGTFYEQYF. In nucleotides, the CDR3 is TGTGCCAGCAGTTTAAGGATCCGCTCCGGGACCTTCTACGAGCAGTACTTC. The chain links TRBV28 to TRBJ2-7; possibly TRBD1 or TRBD2 for D (5 bases each). Trimming removed 2 bases at V and 3 bases at J, with 20 bases between. This CDR3 comprises 17 residues. Germline V gene sequence: CDR1 MDHEN, CDR2 SYDVKM.

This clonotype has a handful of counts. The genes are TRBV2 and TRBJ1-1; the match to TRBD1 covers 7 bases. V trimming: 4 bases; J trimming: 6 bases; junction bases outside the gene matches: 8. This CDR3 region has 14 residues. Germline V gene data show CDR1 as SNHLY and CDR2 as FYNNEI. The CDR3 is CASSALKGAAEAFF. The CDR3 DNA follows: TGTGCCAGCAGTGCGTTAAAGGGGGCGGCTGAAGCTTTCTTT.

CDR3 sequence reads: CASSPSSGENIQYF. The CDR3 nucleotides read TGTGCCAGCTCACCGAGTAGCGGGGAGAACATTCAGTACTTC. The genes are TRBV18 and TRBJ2-4; 8 bases are a match to TRBD2. CDR3 length equals 14 residues. After removal of 3 bases from V and 7 bases from J, the junction contained 5 bases not matched to a gene. Germline V gene lookup returns CDR1 KGHSH and CDR2 LQKENI.

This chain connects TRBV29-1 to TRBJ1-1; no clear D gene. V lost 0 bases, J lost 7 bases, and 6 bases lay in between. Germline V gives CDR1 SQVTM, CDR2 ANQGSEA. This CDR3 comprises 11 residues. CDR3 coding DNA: TGCAGCGTTGAAGATCGGGGTGAAGCTTTCTTT. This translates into CSVEDRGEAFF.

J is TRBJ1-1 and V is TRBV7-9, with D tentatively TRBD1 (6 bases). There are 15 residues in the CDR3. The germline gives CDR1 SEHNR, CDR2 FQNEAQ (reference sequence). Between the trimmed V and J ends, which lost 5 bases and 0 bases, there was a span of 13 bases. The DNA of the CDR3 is TGTGCCAGCAGCCACAGACAGGCTATGAACACTGAAGCTTTCTTT. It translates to CASSHRQAMNTEAFF.

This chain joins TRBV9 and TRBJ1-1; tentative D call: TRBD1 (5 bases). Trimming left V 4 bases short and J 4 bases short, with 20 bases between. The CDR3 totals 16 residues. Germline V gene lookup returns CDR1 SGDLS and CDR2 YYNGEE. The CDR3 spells CASSTTPLAGSTEAFF. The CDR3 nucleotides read TGTGCCAGCAGCACAACACCCCTCGCAGGGAGCACTGAAGCTTTCTTT.

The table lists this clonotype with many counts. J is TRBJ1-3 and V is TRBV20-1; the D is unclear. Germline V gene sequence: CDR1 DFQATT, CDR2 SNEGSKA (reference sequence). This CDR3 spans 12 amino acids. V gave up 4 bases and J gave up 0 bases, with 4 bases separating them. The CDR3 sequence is CSATHSGNTIYF. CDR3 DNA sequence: TGCAGTGCTACCCACTCTGGAAACACCATATATTTT.

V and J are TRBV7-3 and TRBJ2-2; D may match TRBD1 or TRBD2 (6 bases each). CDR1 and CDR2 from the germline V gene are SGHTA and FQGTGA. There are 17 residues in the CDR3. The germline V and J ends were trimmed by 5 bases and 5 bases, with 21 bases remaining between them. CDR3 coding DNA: TGTGCCAGCAGCCAGCGGTCGGGGGCAGGGCAGACCGGGGAGCTGTTTTTT. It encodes CASSQRSGAGQTGELFF.

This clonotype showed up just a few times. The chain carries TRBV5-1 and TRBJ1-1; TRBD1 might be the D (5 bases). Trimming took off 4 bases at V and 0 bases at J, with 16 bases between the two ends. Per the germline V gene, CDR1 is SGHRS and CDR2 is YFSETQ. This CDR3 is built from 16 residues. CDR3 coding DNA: TGCGCCAGCAGCCCGAGGGCGGACAACATGAACACTGAAGCTTTCTTT. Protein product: CASSPRADNMNTEAFF.

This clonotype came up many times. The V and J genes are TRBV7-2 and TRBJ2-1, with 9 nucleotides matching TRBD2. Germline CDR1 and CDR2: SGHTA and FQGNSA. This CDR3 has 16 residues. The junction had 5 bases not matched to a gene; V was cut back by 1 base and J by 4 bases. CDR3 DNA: TGTGCCAGCAGCTTAGTAGGCGGGGGGGCTTACAATGAGCAGTTCTTC. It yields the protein CASSLVGGGAYNEQFF.

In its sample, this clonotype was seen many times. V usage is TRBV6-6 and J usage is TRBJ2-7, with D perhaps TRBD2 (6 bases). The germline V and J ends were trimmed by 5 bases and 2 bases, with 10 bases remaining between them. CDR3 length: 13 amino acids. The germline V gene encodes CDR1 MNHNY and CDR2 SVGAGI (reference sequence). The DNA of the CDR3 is TGTGCCAGCAGTCCCCCGGGGGCCTACGAGCAGTACTTC. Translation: CASSPPGAYEQYF.